The rows below give T cell receptor beta chains drawn from one sample of a study of blood T cell repertoires in COVID-19. Method: immunoSEQ multiplex PCR; TCRdb's copy keeps in-frame clones and lacks some. This table holds some 120,000 clones, roughly four fifths found once. The material sequenced was peripheral blood. Receptor source: a human donor in a cohort sampled during active COVID-19. CDR3s include the opening cysteine and the closing phenylalanine or tryptophan. A D gene is named only where the DNA matches it firmly. Some rows have no size entry. The others give once, few or many, or a class for an expanded clone.

CDR3 protein,CDR3 DNA,clone size,J gene,D gene,V gene
CASSSMSDTGELFF,TGTGCCAGCAGCTCGATGAGCGACACCGGGGAGCTGTTTTTT,-,TRBJ2-2,-,TRBV7-9
CASSPSRGNSPLHF,TGTGCCAGTAGCCCCAGCAGGGGAAATTCACCCCTCCACTTT,-,TRBJ1-6,-,TRBV19
CASSLIQGAGPLHF,TGTGCCAGCAGCTTGATACAGGGGGCTGGGCCCCTCCACTTT,-,TRBJ1-6,TRBD1,TRBV11-2
CASSPGLAGAYEQYF,TGTGCCAGCAGCCCGGGACTAGCGGGGGCCTACGAGCAGTACTTC,-,TRBJ2-7,TRBD2,TRBV3-1/TRBV3-2
CASSDRGRISEAFF,TGTGCCAGTAGTGACAGGGGGCGCATATCTGAAGCTTTCTTT,-,TRBJ1-1,TRBD1,TRBV19
CASSIGGLGRQPQHF,TGTGCCAGTAGTATAGGGGGACTCGGCCGTCAGCCCCAGCATTTT,-,TRBJ1-5,-,TRBV19
CASSLGAGASTDTQYF,TGTGCCAGCAGCTTAGGCGCAGGGGCGAGCACAGATACGCAGTATTTT,-,TRBJ2-3,-,TRBV7-9
CASSIRRGTSELFF,TGTGCCAGTAGTATAAGGAGGGGGACTAGTGAGCTGTTTTTT,-,TRBJ2-2,TRBD2,TRBV19
CASRADNRGRMNTEAFF,TGTGCCAGCCGCGCGGATAACAGGGGAAGGATGAACACTGAAGCTTTCTTT,-,TRBJ1-1,TRBD1,TRBV2
CASSIGVTYNEQFF,TGTGCCAGTAGTATCGGGGTAACTTACAATGAGCAGTTCTTC,few,TRBJ2-1,-,TRBV19
CASSTGGATEAFF,TGTGCCAGCAGCACAGGGGGTGCCACTGAAGCTTTCTTT,-,TRBJ1-1,TRBD1,TRBV5-4
CASSLEWGQAFF,TGTGCCAGCAGCTTAGAGTGGGGGCAAGCTTTCTTT,-,TRBJ1-1,-,TRBV7-9
CATSRDGRGAAGELFF,TGTGCCACCAGCAGAGATGGCCGGGGGGCTGCCGGGGAGCTGTTTTTT,-,TRBJ2-2,-,TRBV15
CASSQASGASTGELFF,TGTGCCAGCAGCCAGGCTAGCGGTGCGAGTACCGGGGAGCTGTTTTTT,-,TRBJ2-2,TRBD2,TRBV3-1/TRBV3-2
CASSKDSPGQGTEAFF,TGTGCCAGCAGCAAGGACAGTCCGGGACAGGGCACTGAAGCTTTCTTT,few,TRBJ1-1,TRBD1,TRBV27
CASRGLLAVDLQETQYF,TGCGCCAGCAGGGGCCTTTTGGCAGTTGACCTCCAAGAGACCCAGTACTTC,-,TRBJ2-5,-,TRBV10-2
CASRAWDRAREQAEAFF,TGTGCCAGCAGGGCTTGGGACAGGGCCAGGGAACAGGCTGAAGCTTTCTTT,-,TRBJ1-1,TRBD1,TRBV7-6
CASSYSIGDGYTF,TGTGCCAGCAGTTACTCAATAGGGGATGGCTACACCTTC,-,TRBJ1-2,-,TRBV6-5
CASSLGTSRNTDTQYF,TGTGCCAGCAGCTTGGGGACTAGCCGAAACACAGATACGCAGTATTTT,-,TRBJ2-3,TRBD2,TRBV5-4
CSVETPDYGYTF,TGCAGCGTTGAAACCCCGGACTATGGCTACACCTTC,-,TRBJ1-2,-,TRBV29-1